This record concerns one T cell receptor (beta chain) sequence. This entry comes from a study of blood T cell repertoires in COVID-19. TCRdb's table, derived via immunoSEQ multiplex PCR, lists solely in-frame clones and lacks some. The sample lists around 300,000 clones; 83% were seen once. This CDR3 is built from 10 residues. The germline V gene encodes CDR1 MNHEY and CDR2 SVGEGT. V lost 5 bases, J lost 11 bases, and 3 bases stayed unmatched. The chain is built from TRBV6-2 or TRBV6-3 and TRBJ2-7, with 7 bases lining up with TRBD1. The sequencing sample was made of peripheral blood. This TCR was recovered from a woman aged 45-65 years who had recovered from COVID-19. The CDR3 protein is CASSRGQKYF. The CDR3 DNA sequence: TGTGCCAGCAGTCGGGGACAGAAGTACTTC.